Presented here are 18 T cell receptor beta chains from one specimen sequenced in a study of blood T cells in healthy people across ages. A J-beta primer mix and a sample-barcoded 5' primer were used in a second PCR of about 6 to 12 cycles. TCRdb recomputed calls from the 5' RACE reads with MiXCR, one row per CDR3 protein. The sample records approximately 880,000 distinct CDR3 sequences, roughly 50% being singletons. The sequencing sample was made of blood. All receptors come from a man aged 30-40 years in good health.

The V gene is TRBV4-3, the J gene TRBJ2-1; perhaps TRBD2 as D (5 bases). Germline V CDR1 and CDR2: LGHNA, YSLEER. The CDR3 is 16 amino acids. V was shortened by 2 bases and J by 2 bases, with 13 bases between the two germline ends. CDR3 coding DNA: TGCGCCAGCAGCCAATTAGGGAGCGGACCCTACAATGAGCAGTTCTTC. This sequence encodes CASSQLGSGPYNEQFF.

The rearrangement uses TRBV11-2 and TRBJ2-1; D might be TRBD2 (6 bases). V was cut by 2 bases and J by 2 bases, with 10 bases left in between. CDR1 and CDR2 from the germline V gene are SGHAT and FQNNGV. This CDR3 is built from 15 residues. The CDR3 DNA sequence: TGTGCCAGCAGCTTACCCGGGAGTGCCTACAATGAGCAGTTCTTC. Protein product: CASSLPGSAYNEQFF.

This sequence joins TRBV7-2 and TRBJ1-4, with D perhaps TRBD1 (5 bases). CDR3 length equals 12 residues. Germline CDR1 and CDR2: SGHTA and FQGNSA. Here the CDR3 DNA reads TGTGCGACGGGGGGGAGAGGTGAAAAACTGTTTTTT. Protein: CATGGRGEKLFF. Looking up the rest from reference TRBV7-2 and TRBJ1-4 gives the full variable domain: GAGVSQSPSNKVTEKGKDVELRCDPISGHTALYWYRQSLGQGLEFLIYFQGNSAPDKSGLPSDRFSAERTGGSVSTLTIQRTQQEDSAVYLCATGGRGEKLFFGSGTQLSVL.

The CDR3, as DNA: TGTGCCAGCAGTTCGTACCCTTTAAGTCTCGCCTACACCGGGGAGCTGTTTTTT. This encodes CASSSYPLSLAYTGELFF. The chain couples TRBV6-2 or TRBV6-3 to TRBJ2-2, with D uncertain. This CDR3 spans 18 amino acids. Germline assignment: CDR1 MNHEY and CDR2 SVGEGT. V lost 4 bases and J lost 3, with 21 bases in between.

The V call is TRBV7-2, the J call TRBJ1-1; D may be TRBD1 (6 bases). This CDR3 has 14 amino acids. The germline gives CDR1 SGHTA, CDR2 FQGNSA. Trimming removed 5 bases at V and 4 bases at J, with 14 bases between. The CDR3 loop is CASSLGQLSTEAFF. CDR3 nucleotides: TGTGCCAGCAGCCTCGGACAGCTGAGCACTGAAGCTTTCTTT.

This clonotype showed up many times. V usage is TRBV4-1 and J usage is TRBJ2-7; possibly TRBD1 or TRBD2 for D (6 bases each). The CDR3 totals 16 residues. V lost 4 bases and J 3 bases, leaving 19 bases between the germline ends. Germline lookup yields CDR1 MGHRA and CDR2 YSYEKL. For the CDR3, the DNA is TGCGCCAGCAGCCCTGAACGGGGGCCGAAGTTCTACGAGCAGTACTTC. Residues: CASSPERGPKFYEQYF.

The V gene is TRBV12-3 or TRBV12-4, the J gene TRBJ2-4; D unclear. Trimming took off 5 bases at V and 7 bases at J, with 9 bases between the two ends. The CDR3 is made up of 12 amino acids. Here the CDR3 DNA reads TGTGCCAGCAGTCAAGACATTAACATTCAGTACTTC. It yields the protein CASSQDINIQYF.

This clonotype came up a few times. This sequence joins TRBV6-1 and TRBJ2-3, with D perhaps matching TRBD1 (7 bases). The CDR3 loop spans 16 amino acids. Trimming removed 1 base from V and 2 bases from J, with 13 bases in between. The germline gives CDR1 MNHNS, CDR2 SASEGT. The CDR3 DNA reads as TGTGCCAGCAGTGAAGTGGAGGGGGCCTCCACAGATACGCAGTATTTT. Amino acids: CASSEVEGASTDTQYF.

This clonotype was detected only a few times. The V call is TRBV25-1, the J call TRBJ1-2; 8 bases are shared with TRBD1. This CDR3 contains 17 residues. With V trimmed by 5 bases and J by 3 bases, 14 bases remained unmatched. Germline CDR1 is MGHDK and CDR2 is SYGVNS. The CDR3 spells CASSTIIGQGSYYGYTF. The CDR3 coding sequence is TGTGCCAGCAGTACCATCATCGGACAGGGTTCTTACTATGGCTACACCTTC.

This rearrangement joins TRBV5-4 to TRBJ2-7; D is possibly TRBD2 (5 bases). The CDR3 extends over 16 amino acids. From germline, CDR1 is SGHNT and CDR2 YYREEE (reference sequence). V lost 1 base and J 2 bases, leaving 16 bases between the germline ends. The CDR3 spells CASSLNLGANPYEQYF. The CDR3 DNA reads TGTGCCAGCAGCTTGAACTTGGGAGCGAACCCCTACGAGCAGTACTTC.

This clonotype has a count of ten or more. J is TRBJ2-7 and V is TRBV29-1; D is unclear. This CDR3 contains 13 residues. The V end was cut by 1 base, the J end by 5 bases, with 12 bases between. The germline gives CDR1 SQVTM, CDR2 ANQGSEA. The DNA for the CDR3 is TGCAGCGTTGAAGGTCTCGGCAGAAACGAGCAGTACTTC. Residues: CSVEGLGRNEQYF.

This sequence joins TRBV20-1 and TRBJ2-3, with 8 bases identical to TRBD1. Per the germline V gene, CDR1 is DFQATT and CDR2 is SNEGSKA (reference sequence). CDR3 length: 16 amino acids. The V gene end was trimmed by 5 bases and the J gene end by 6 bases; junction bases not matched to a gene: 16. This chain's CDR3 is CSAPRTGTGRSDTQYF. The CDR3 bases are TGCAGTGCTCCACGAACAGGGACAGGCCGAAGCGATACGCAGTATTTT.

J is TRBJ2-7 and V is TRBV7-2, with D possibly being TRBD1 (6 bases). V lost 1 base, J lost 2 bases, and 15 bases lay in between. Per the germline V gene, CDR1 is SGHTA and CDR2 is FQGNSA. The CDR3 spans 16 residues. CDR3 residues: CASSLVGGPETYEQYF. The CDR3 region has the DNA TGTGCCAGCAGCTTAGTTGGGGGCCCGGAAACCTACGAGCAGTACTTC.

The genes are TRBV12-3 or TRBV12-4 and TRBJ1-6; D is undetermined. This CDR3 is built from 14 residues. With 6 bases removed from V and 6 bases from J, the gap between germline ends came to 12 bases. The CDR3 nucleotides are TGTGCCAGCAGCCCCCAAGTCCCTAATTCACCCCTCCACTTT. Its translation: CASSPQVPNSPLHF.

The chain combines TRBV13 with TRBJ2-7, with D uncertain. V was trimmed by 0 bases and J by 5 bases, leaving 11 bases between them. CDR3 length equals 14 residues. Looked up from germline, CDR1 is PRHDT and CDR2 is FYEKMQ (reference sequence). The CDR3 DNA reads TGTGCCAGCAGCTTAGGACTCGTACCTCACGAGCAGTACTTC. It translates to CASSLGLVPHEQYF.

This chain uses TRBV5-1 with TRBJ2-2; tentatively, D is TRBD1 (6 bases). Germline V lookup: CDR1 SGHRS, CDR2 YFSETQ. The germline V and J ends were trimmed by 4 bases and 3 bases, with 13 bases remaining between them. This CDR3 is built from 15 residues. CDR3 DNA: TGCGCCAGCAGCCTCAAGACAGGCGACACCGGGGAGCTGTTTTTT. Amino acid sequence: CASSLKTGDTGELFF.

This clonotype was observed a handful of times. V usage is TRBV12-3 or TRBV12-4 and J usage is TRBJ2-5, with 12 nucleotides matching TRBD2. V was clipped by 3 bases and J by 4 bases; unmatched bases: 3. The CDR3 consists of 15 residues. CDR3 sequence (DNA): TGTGCCAGCAGTTTTGCTAGCGGGGGGGGAGAGACCCAGTACTTC. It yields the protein CASSFASGGGETQYF.

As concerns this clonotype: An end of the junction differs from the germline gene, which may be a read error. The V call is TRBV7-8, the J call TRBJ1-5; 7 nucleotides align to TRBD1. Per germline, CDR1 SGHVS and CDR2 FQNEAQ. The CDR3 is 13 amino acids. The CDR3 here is CASSVADRAPQHF. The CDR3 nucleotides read TGTGCCAGCAGCGTAGCAGACAGGGCGCCCCAGCATTTT.